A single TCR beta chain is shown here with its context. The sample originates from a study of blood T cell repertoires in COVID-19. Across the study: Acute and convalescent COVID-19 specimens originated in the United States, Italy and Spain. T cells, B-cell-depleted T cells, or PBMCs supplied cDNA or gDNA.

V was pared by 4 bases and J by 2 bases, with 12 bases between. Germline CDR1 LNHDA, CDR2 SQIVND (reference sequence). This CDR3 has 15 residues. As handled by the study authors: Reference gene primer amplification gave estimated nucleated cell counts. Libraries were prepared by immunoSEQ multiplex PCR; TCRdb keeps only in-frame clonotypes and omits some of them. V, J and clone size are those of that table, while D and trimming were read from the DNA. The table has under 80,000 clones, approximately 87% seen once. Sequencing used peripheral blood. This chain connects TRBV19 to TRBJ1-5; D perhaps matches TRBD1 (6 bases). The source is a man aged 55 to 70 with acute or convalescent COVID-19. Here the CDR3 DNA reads TGTGCCAGTAGTACAGGGGCCTTCGGCAATCAGCCCCAGCATTTT. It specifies CASSTGAFGNQPQHF. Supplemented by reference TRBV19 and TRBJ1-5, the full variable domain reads DGGITQSPKYLFRKEGQNVTLSCEQNLNHDAMYWYRQDPGQGLRLIYYSQIVNDFQKGDIAEGYSVSREKKESFPLTVTSAQKNPTAFYLCASSTGAFGNQPQHFGDGTRLSIL.